This paragraph reports one TCR beta chain. Its antigen remains unidentified. This specimen belongs to a study of T cell responses to AZD1222 COVID-19 vaccine. Study-wide results and caveats: Compared with day 0, the breadth and depth of the Spike-specific TCR repertoire rose significantly after two doses of AZD1222.

Germline V gives CDR1 SGHRS, CDR2 YFSETQ. The CDR3 runs to 14 residues. With 4 bases removed from V and 3 bases from J, the gap between germline ends came to 13 bases. This table comes from immunoSEQ multiplex PCR, and its TCRdb copy is limited to in-frame clones, with some not included. The data show 130,000 to 150,000 clones, about nine tenths seen once. Sample: peripheral blood, taken on day 0 of AZD1222 vaccination. The gene calls are TRBV5-1 and TRBJ2-5; no definite D call. The source of this sequence is an adult in good health. The CDR3 region is CASSPSLGKETQYF. For the CDR3, the DNA is TGCGCCAGCAGCCCCTCCCTAGGGAAAGAGACCCAGTACTTC.